This T cell receptor (beta chain) was sequenced for a study of blood T cells in healthy people across ages. This clonotype was counted between two and nine times. Primed by a sample-barcoded 5' primer and a J-beta primer mix, a second PCR proceeded for about 6 to 11 cycles. Via MiXCR, TCRdb re-called the 5' RACE reads, giving one row per CDR3 protein. In the table there are nearly 800,000 distinct CDR3 sequences, roughly 50% of which are singletons. V was pared by 5 bases and J by 2 bases, with 10 bases of the junction left unmatched. The CDR3 consists of 15 residues. CDR1 is DFQATT and CDR2 is SNEGSKA in the germline V gene (reference sequence).

The clonotype comes from a man in his forties in good health. The rearrangement links TRBV20-1 to TRBJ2-3; 7 positions agree with TRBD1. Specimen: blood. The CDR3 coding sequence is TGCAGTGCTTTTGACAGGGCGGGTTCCACAGATACGCAGTATTTT. It translates to CSAFDRAGSTDTQYF.